This T cell receptor beta chain was sequenced in a study of Tregs in tolerant kidney transplant recipients. About this clone itself: From the germline J gene comes the end of the CDR3, since the read stops 3 residues before it.

Sequencing used immunoSEQ multiplex PCR; TCRdb keeps in-frame clones, though not all of them. The sample table sets out about 52,000 clones. Germline V gives CDR1 SGHTA, CDR2 FQGNSA. Trimming stripped 5 bases from V and 7 bases from J, with 15 bases between. The CDR3 extends over 14 amino acids. The material was CD4+ T cells from blood, obtained before the transplant. V and J are TRBV7-2 and TRBJ1-5; tentative D call: TRBD1 (6 bases). The sequence was obtained from a human donor who received a combined kidney and bone marrow transplant. The covered CDR3 bases are TGTGCCAGCAGCACCAGGGGTACCGGGCAGCCC. Its translation: CASSTRGTGQP. The whole CDR3 sequence is CASSTRGTGQPQHF.